This T cell receptor beta chain was found in a study of blood T cell repertoires in COVID-19. Background on the study: Researchers got acute and convalescent COVID-19 samples from the United States, Italy and Spain. From T cells, B-cell-depleted T cells, or PBMCs came the material, which was cDNA or gDNA.

The CDR3 length is 16 residues. With V trimmed by 3 bases and J by 3 bases, 5 bases remained unmatched. Germline V gene data show CDR1 as KGHDR and CDR2 as SFDVKD. Under the authors' procedure: Using reference gene primer amplification, nucleated cell counts were estimated. Here immunoSEQ multiplex PCR was the method, and the copy in TCRdb shows in-frame clones only, minus some. V and J calls and clone size follow that table, whereas D and trimming were derived from the DNA. The data hold 130,000 to 150,000 clones, with 81% observed a single time. This chain uses TRBV24-1 with TRBJ2-2; 8 positions agree with TRBD1. The material sequenced was peripheral blood. This receptor was identified in a human donor in a cohort sampled during active COVID-19. CDR3 sequence (DNA): TGTGCCACCAGTGATCCGGGACAGGAATACACCGGGGAGCTGTTTTTT. Amino acids: CATSDPGQEYTGELFF.